The sequence of this T cell receptor beta chain was determined in a study of Tregs in tolerant kidney transplant recipients. Study findings and constraints: Biological reproducibility was not directly addressed in this study. The small number of patients limits these findings pending further validation.

Profiled with immunoSEQ multiplex PCR; TCRdb holds only in-frame clones, not every one. The sample holds 80,000 to 90,000 clones, approximately 94% seen once. The V gene lost 1 base and the J gene lost 1 base, with 12 bases spanning the gap. This CDR3 region has 16 residues. Germline V lookup: CDR1 LNHDA, CDR2 SQIVND (reference sequence). On this clone itself: Antigen specificity is unknown.

The receptor's source is a human donor in good health. The sample taken for sequencing was CD8+ T cells from blood. The V gene is TRBV19, the J gene TRBJ2-3, with D perhaps TRBD2 (6 bases). CDR3 bases: TGTGCCAGTAGTATAGGCGCAGGGACTGGCACAGATACGCAGTATTTT. Protein: CASSIGAGTGTDTQYF.